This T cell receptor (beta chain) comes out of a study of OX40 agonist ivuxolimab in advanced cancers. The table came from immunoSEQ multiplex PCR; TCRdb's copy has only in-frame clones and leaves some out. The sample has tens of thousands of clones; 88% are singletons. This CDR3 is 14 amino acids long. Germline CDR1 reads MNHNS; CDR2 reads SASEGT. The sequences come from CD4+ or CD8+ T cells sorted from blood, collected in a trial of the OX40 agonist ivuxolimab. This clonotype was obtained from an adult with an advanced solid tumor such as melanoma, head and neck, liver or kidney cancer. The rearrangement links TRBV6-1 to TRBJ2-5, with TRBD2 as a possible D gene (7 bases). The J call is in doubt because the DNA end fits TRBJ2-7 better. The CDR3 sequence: CASSTLGGGYEQYF. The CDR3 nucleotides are TGTGCCAGCAGTACTCTGGGAGGGGGATACGAGCAGTACTTC.